Here is one T cell receptor (beta chain) with its context. Original processing methods: Estimated nucleated cell counts came from reference gene primer amplification. This table comes from immunoSEQ multiplex PCR, and its TCRdb copy is limited to in-frame clones, with some not included. V, J and clone size are those of that table, while D and trimming were read from the DNA. The sample lists around 250,000 clones, approximately 84% occurring once. These data originate in a study of blood T cell repertoires in COVID-19. As for the study in general: Whether acute or convalescent, the COVID-19 samples came from the United States, Italy and Spain.

With 4 bases clipped from V and 5 bases from J, the junction kept 3 bases outside the gene matches. CDR1 SGHNT and CDR2 YYREEE come from the germline V gene (reference sequence). The CDR3 contains 13 residues. Adults between roughly 18 and 100 years of age took part from about two dozen US areas. Participants' own reports of clinical history determined their cohort assignment. The clonotype originates from a young man who had recovered from COVID-19. Sequenced sample: PBMCs or T cells enriched from blood (not recorded which). The chain is built from TRBV5-4 and TRBJ2-1; 7 bases agree with TRBD1. CDR3 nucleotides: TGTGCCAGCAGCCTGGGGACAGACAATGAGCAGTTCTTC. Residues: CASSLGTDNEQFF.